One sample yielded the 7 T cell receptor beta chains listed below, sequenced in a study of T-cell reconstitution after alpha-beta-depleted transplantation in children (dated by TCRdb to between 2015 and 2016). Preparation of the library involved PCR. Data came from an Illumina HiSeq 2500. TCR library preparation used molecular barcoding, with unique molecular identifiers applied to normalize quantification of the TCRbeta repertoire. TCRdb took the public reads, trimmed them with fastp at Q25, ran MiXCR for clone calling and kept in-frame beta chains. Merged by CDR3 protein, the rows form single entries marked with the most common genes and DNA. The sample yields about 3,000 distinct CDR3 sequences; under 30% were counted once. Roughly two thirds of the sample is in the top ten clones. The label giving this sample's time point can be read as: day 60 (about 2 months) after transplantation. What this sample's treatment or condition label stands for: allogeneic hematopoietic cell transplantation with graft depleted of TCRalphabeta T cells and CD19 B cells.

Specimen: PBMCs, mostly from graft donor cells, collected 60 days after TCRalphabeta/CD19-depleted stem cell transplant. These receptors were obtained from a male patient aged 2 to 9 who had a stem cell transplant for acute myeloid leukemia, so the T cells may come from the graft donor.

This clonotype came up many times. In DNA, the CDR3 is TGTGCCAGCAGCTTAGCACAGGGTAGTGGAAACACCATATATTTT. This translates into CASSLAQGSGNTIYF. The chain is built from TRBV7-6 and TRBJ1-3, with a tentative D call TRBD1 (6 bases). The V and J ends lost 0 bases and 3 bases respectively, with 9 bases between them. The CDR3 extends over 15 amino acids. Germline V gene lookup returns CDR1 SGHVS and CDR2 FNYEAQ.

About this clonotype itself: A much larger clone differs by one base, so this may be a read error. The rearrangement uses TRBV4-2 and TRBJ1-1, with D unclear. Germline CDR1 reads LGHNA; CDR2 reads YNFKEQ. The V end was cut by 4 bases, the J end by 1 base, with 10 bases between. This CDR3 is built from 14 residues. CDR3: CASSPAVENTEAFF. As DNA, the CDR3 is TGTGCCAGCAGCCCCGCGGTGGAGAACACTGAAGCTTTCTTT.

This clonotype is judged medium-sized. CDR3 sequence: CASSPLSGGPYEQYF. In nucleotides, the CDR3 is TGCGCCAGCAGCCCCCTCTCGGGAGGGCCTTACGAGCAGTACTTC. The genes are TRBV4-1 and TRBJ2-7; 8 bases are shared with TRBD2. The germline V gene has CDR1 MGHRA and CDR2 YSYEKL. Trimming took 4 bases from V and 4 from J; bases not matched to a gene: 9. The CDR3 spans 15 residues.

This clonotype is labeled hyperexpanded. The J gene is TRBJ1-2, the V gene TRBV6-5; a weak D match, TRBD1 (6 bases). The V gene's germline CDR1 is MNHEY and CDR2 SVGAGI. V shed 3 bases and J shed 6 bases, with 11 bases lying between them. The CDR3 extends over 13 amino acids. CDR3 in amino acids: CASSYSGDHGYTF. CDR3 DNA: TGTGCCAGCAGTTATTCAGGGGACCATGGCTACACCTTC.

The chain recombines TRBV4-2 with TRBJ1-1; no firm D call. CDR3 length: 14 residues. V was cut by 10 bases and J by 1 base, with 16 bases left in between. Germline V gene sequence: CDR1 LGHNA, CDR2 YNFKEQ. The CDR3 coding sequence is TGTGCCATGGGCCTCGCGGTGGAGAACACTGAAGCTTTCTTT. The encoded protein is CAMGLAVENTEAFF.

The chain uses TRBV6-5 and TRBJ2-7; a possible D gene is TRBD1 (5 bases). CDR1 and CDR2 (germline): MNHEY, SVGAGI. This CDR3 comprises 12 residues. Trimming took 2 bases from V and 7 from J, leaving 9 bases between them. The CDR3 region has the DNA TGTGCCAGCAGTTACAGGCAGGGTGAGCAGTACTTC. Its translation: CASSYRQGEQYF.

This clonotype was counted many times. The gene calls are TRBV7-2 and TRBJ2-2; perhaps TRBD2 as D (5 bases). Trimming left V 4 bases short and J 0 bases short, with 12 bases between. Germline V lookup: CDR1 SGHTA, CDR2 FQGNSA. This CDR3 has 16 amino acids. CDR3 in DNA: TGTGCCAGCAGCTCCAGGTGGGGAGCGAACACCGGGGAGCTGTTTTTT. It encodes CASSSRWGANTGELFF.